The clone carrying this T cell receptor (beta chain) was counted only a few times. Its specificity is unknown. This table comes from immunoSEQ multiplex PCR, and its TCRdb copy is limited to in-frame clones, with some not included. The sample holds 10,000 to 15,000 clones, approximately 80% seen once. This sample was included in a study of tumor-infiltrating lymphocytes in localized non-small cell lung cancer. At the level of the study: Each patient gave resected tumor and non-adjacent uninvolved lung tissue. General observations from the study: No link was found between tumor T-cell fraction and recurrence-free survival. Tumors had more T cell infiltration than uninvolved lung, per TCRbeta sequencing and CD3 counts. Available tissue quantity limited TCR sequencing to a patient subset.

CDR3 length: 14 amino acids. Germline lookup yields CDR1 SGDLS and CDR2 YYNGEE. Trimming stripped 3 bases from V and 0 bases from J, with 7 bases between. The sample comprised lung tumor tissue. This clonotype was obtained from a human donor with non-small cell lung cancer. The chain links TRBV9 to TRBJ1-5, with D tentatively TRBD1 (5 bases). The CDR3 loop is CASSGGYSNQPQHF. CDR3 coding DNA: TGTGCCAGCAGCGGGGGGTATAGCAATCAGCCCCAGCATTTT.